Presented here are 22 T cell receptor beta chains from one specimen sequenced in a study of long-term antiretroviral therapy in people with HIV (dated by TCRdb to about 2022). Sequencing of the TRB variable region was done with the immunoSEQ hsTCRB v3.0 assay at survey level resolution. TCRdb re-hosts the immuneACCESS table, in-frame sequences only. Its copies lack some clones; in the studies checked, an unresolved V gene accounts for under half of them, and the cause for the rest is not known. The sample table records about 33,000 clones; about 95% of these occur just once. The ten largest account for 2% to 2.5% of the sample. Material: unsorted PBMCs, obtained approximately 6.5 years after starting antiretroviral therapy. The source is a man under 40 with HIV.

V is TRBV5-1 and J is TRBJ2-7, with D possibly matching TRBD2 (5 bases). V was clipped by 1 base and J by 3 bases, with 8 bases between them. CDR1 is SGHRS and CDR2 is YFSETQ in the germline V gene. CDR3 length equals 13 residues. CDR3 DNA sequence: TGCGCCAGCAGCTTGATGGGAGTCTACGAGCAGTACTTC. It is translated as CASSLMGVYEQYF.

The chain combines TRBV27 with TRBJ2-7; tentatively, D is TRBD2 (6 bases). This CDR3 is built from 12 residues. Germline CDR1 and CDR2: MNHEY and SMNVEV (reference sequence). Trimming removed 6 bases at V and 5 bases at J, with 11 bases between. The CDR3 spells CASSPGGDEQYF. The CDR3 DNA follows: TGTGCCAGCAGCCCAGGAGGGGACGAGCAGTACTTC.

The V call is TRBV4-2, the J call TRBJ2-6; D call uncertain. The CDR3 has 17 amino acids. CDR1 and CDR2 (germline): LGHNA, YNFKEQ. Trimming shortened V by 3 bases and J by 4 bases, and 16 bases separated the two germline ends. CDR3 sequence (DNA): TGTGCCAGCAGCCAGTTCCCCTCTTGGGGAGGGGCCAACGTCCTGACTTTC. Its translation: CASSQFPSWGGANVLTF.

This rearrangement joins TRBV14 to TRBJ2-2; D is ambiguous. The V end lost 2 bases, the J end lost 3 bases, and 1 base lay between the germline ends. This CDR3 comprises 12 residues. The germline gives CDR1 SGHDN, CDR2 FVKESK. CDR3 in amino acids: CASSQYTGELFF. The CDR3 DNA sequence: TGTGCCAGCAGCCAATACACCGGGGAGCTGTTTTTT.

This rearrangement joins TRBV4-3 to TRBJ2-7; 9 nucleotides match TRBD2. There are 18 residues in the CDR3. V dropped 0 bases and J dropped 1; count of bases not matched to a gene: 10. Germline V CDR1 and CDR2: LGHNA, YSLEER. DNA for the CDR3: TGCGCCAGCAGCCAAGAGGTTAGCGGGAGACATTTTTCCTACGAGCAGTACTTC. As protein: CASSQEVSGRHFSYEQYF.

The J gene is TRBJ1-5, the V gene TRBV7-2; no clear D. The length of the CDR3 is 13 residues. In germline, CDR1 is SGHTA, CDR2 FQGNSA. Trimming shortened V by 3 bases and J by 9 bases, and 12 bases separated the two germline ends. CDR3 DNA sequence: TGTGCCAGCAGCTTCAGCAGCCCGGCGCCCCAGCATTTT. The encoded protein is CASSFSSPAPQHF.

This chain connects TRBV19 to TRBJ1-1; 10 bases match TRBD1. Germline V gives CDR1 LNHDA, CDR2 SQIVND (reference sequence). The CDR3 covers 15 residues. V lost 6 bases to trimming and J lost 3 bases; unmatched junction nucleotides: 7. CDR3 region: CASRRSGTGDTEAFF. The CDR3 DNA follows: TGTGCCAGTAGGCGCTCCGGGACAGGGGACACTGAAGCTTTCTTT.

This chain joins TRBV9 and TRBJ1-4; D remains ambiguous. Per the germline V gene, CDR1 is SGDLS and CDR2 is YYNGEE. V lost 0 bases to trimming and J lost 8 bases, with 17 bases between them. This CDR3 has 16 amino acids. The CDR3 reads CASSVGGRTAGEKLFF. The CDR3 DNA follows: TGTGCCAGCAGCGTAGGTGGTAGGACCGCGGGGGAAAAACTGTTTTTT.

This clone was seen once. The rearrangement uses TRBV6-1 and TRBJ2-1, with 14 bases identical to TRBD2. Germline-derived CDR1 and CDR2 are MNHNS and SASEGT. The CDR3 is 16 residues long. With V trimmed by 2 bases and J by 9 bases, 6 bases remained unmatched. The CDR3 nucleotides read TGTGCCAGCAGTGAACAGACTAGCGGGGGGGCCGTTGAGCAGTTCTTC. This sequence encodes CASSEQTSGGAVEQFF.

V gene TRBV4-1 combines with J gene TRBJ1-6; D is unclear. Germline values: CDR1 MGHRA, CDR2 YSYEKL. The CDR3 extends over 17 amino acids. V lost 4 bases to trimming and J lost 10 bases, with 23 bases between them. As DNA, the CDR3 is TGCGCCAGCAGCCCCTTAAGTCGGCGGATCGGAGACTCACCCCTCCACTTT. This codes for CASSPLSRRIGDSPLHF.

The CDR3 nucleotides read TGTGCCAGCAGCTCGGACAGTCGGACGCAGTATTTT. Residues: CASSSDSRTQYF. The rearrangement uses TRBV7-6 and TRBJ2-3; D is perhaps TRBD1 (6 bases). Germline V gene sequence: CDR1 SGHVS, CDR2 FNYEAQ. The CDR3 sequence is 12 residues long. V dropped 4 bases and J dropped 9 bases, with 11 bases sitting between them.

The J gene is TRBJ2-4, the V gene TRBV11-2; D tentatively fits TRBD1 or TRBD2 (6 bases each). The CDR3 extends over 14 amino acids. Per the germline V gene, CDR1 is SGHAT and CDR2 is FQNNGV. Trimming removed 1 base at V and 7 bases at J, with 11 bases between. CDR3: CASSLGRRGNIQYF. The CDR3 coding sequence is TGTGCCAGCAGCTTAGGACGGAGGGGGAACATTCAGTACTTC.

This clone was recorded once. The gene calls are TRBV5-1 and TRBJ1-2; no reliable D call. The CDR3 totals 13 residues. CDR1 SGHRS and CDR2 YFSETQ come from the germline V gene. The V and J ends lost 0 bases and 5 bases respectively, with 8 bases between them. The chain's CDR3 is CASSLGAAYGYTF. The DNA of the CDR3 is TGCGCCAGCAGCTTGGGGGCAGCATATGGCTACACCTTC.

The chain combines TRBV7-3 with TRBJ2-6, with TRBD1 matching 8 bases. This CDR3 is built from 21 residues. From germline, CDR1 is SGHTA and CDR2 FQGTGA. V was pared by 6 bases and J by 0 bases, with 19 bases of the junction left unmatched. As DNA, the CDR3 is TGTGCCAGCAGTCCTATTCGTGGCCGGGACAGGCGTAACTCTGGGGCCAACGTCCTGACTTTC. The encoded protein is CASSPIRGRDRRNSGANVLTF.

The gene calls are TRBV7-9 and TRBJ2-3, with 7 bases lining up with TRBD1. V trimming: 5 bases; J trimming: 2 bases; junction bases outside the gene matches: 7. CDR1 and CDR2 from the germline V gene are SEHNR and FQNEAQ (reference sequence). This CDR3 has 15 residues. CDR3 in amino acids: CASSRIKGATDTQYF. DNA for the CDR3: TGTGCCAGCAGCCGGATTAAGGGGGCCACAGATACGCAGTATTTT.

The rearrangement uses TRBV18 and TRBJ2-2; TRBD2 matches 9 bases. With 4 bases clipped from V and 3 bases from J, the junction kept 12 bases outside the gene matches. This CDR3 contains 18 residues. The V gene's germline CDR1 is KGHSH and CDR2 LQKENI. For the CDR3, the DNA is TGTGCCAGCTCACACCTCCACAGCGGGAGGTGGGACACCGGGGAGCTGTTTTTT. Amino acid sequence: CASSHLHSGRWDTGELFF. Using reference TRBV18 and TRBJ2-2 for the parts outside the CDR3, the full variable domain is NAGVMQNPRHLVRRRGQEARLRCSPMKGHSHVYWYRQLPEEGLKFMVYLQKENIIDESGMPKERFSAEFPKEGPSILRIQQVVRGDSAAYFCASSHLHSGRWDTGELFFGEGSRLTVL.

The rearrangement joins TRBV11-3 to TRBJ2-2, with 9 nucleotides matching TRBD2. Losses at the gene ends were 0 bases for V and 6 bases for J; bases not matched to a gene: 5. Germline V CDR1 and CDR2: SGHNT, YENEEA. The CDR3 consists of 16 residues. CDR3: CASSLDPGLAAGELFF. CDR3 DNA sequence: TGTGCCAGCAGCTTAGACCCGGGACTAGCTGCCGGGGAGCTGTTTTTT.

This chain uses TRBV6-5 with TRBJ1-5; 10 bases align to TRBD1. CDR1 MNHEY and CDR2 SVGAGI come from the germline V gene. V lost 5 bases to trimming and J lost 5 bases; unmatched junction nucleotides: 6. This CDR3 is built from 15 residues. The CDR3 nucleotides read TGTGCCAGCAGTAGGGTGGGGACAGGGGATCAGCCCCAGCATTTT. Translated: CASSRVGTGDQPQHF.

The rearrangement joins TRBV25-1 to TRBJ1-4, with TRBD1 as a possible D gene (5 bases). V lost 4 bases to trimming and J lost 10 bases, with 13 bases between them. CDR3 length: 13 amino acids. Germline CDR1 and CDR2: MGHDK and SYGVNS. The CDR3 spells CASSGRTGGKLFF. CDR3 DNA sequence: TGTGCCAGCAGTGGTCGGACGGGGGGAAAACTGTTTTTT.

This clone was recorded only once. The chain employs TRBV21-1 and TRBJ2-1; the table's D call of TRBD2 was not tested on the DNA. TRBV21-1 is marked as a pseudogene. There are 15 residues in the CDR3. The CDR3 reads CASSKVGLAANEQFF. CDR3 DNA sequence: TGTGCCAGCAGCAAAGTTGGACTAGCGGCTAATGAGCAGTTCTTC.

J is TRBJ1-5 and V is TRBV6-6; D not certain. The CDR3 is made up of 15 amino acids. Germline V gives CDR1 MNHNY, CDR2 SVGAGI (reference sequence). With 2 bases removed from V and 7 bases from J, the gap between germline ends came to 15 bases. The CDR3 here is CASSYPGWREQPQHF. The CDR3 DNA follows: TGTGCCAGCAGTTACCCAGGCTGGAGGGAGCAGCCCCAGCATTTT.

This chain uses TRBV27 with TRBJ2-1; no definite D call. This CDR3 is 17 amino acids long. Trimming left V 3 bases short and J 0 bases short, with 15 bases between. Germline V lookup: CDR1 MNHEY, CDR2 SMNVEV (reference sequence). CDR3 nucleotides: TGTGCCAGCAGTTTTGGTAGACCGTTCCGCTCCTACAATGAGCAGTTCTTC. As protein: CASSFGRPFRSYNEQFF.